The 2 T cell receptor beta chains below come from one sample, sequenced in a study of T-cell reconstitution after alpha-beta-depleted transplantation in children. The TCRbeta library was prepared with unique molecular identifiers. TCRdb called the PCR reads again in MiXCR, with one record for every CDR3 protein. The repertoire holds 450,000 to 700,000 distinct CDR3 sequences, with roughly 27% as singletons. The sequencing here drew on PBMCs, taken before TCRalphabeta/CD19-depleted stem cell transplant. The source of these receptors is a boy under three years old with Wiskott-Aldrich syndrome, due to receive a stem cell transplant.

V and J are TRBV5-1 and TRBJ2-5; D is possibly TRBD1 (5 bases). CDR3 length: 14 residues. Trimming cost V 3 bases and J 4 bases, with 13 bases left between them. Germline V gene lookup returns CDR1 SGHRS and CDR2 YFSETQ. CDR3 nucleotide sequence: TGCGCCAGCAGCTCCCAGGGATTTCGAGAGACCCAGTACTTC. Its protein is CASSSQGFRETQYF. The whole variable domain, filled in from reference TRBV5-1 and TRBJ2-5, reads KAGVTQTPRYLIKTRGQQVTLSCSPISGHRSVSWYQQTPGQGLQFLFEYFSETQRNKGNFPGRFSGRQFSNSRSEMNVSTLELGDSALYLCASSSQGFRETQYFGPGTRLLVL.

The rearrangement uses TRBV30 and TRBJ2-3, with D maybe TRBD2 (6 bases). V was cut by 2 bases and J by 2 bases, with 14 bases left in between. This CDR3 contains 15 residues. Germline V gives CDR1 GTSNPN, CDR2 SVGIG (reference sequence). The CDR3 loop is CAWSTLATLTDTQYF. The CDR3 bases are TGTGCCTGGAGTACCCTAGCGACTCTCACAGATACGCAGTATTTT. The full variable domain, rest sourced from reference TRBV30 and TRBJ2-3, is SQTIHQWPATLVQPVGSPLSLECTVEGTSNPNLYWYRQAAGRGLQLLFYSVGIGQISSEVPQNLSASRPQDRQFILSSKKLLLSDSGFYLCAWSTLATLTDTQYFGPGTRLTVL.